This TCR beta chain was identified in a study of vaccination and CD4 T cells after COVID-19. The overall study: Nasal swab PCR detected SARS-CoV-2 in convalescent patients; 9 or 10 had mild disease, one severe.

Sequencing of the DNA from cultured CD4+ T cells was carried out with the Oncomine TCR Beta short-read assay. TCRdb re-called the PCR reads through MiXCR, storing one row per CDR3 protein. The data show 9,000 to 15,000 distinct CDR3 sequences, about 61% seen once. This sample's treatment: roughly 11-day PBMC culture with coronavirus spike peptide pools or control peptides (ViraFEST assay). This clonotype has only a few counts. Its antigen remains unidentified. Sequences were obtained from CD4+ T cells from blood, cultured in vitro. The TCR sequence derives from a human donor who had recovered from COVID-19.

The CDR3: CASSAGQGSYNEQFF. CDR3 DNA: TGTGCCAGCTCGGCGGGACAGGGATCCTACAATGAGCAGTTCTTC. The chain employs TRBV18 and TRBJ2-1, with 9 bases aligning to TRBD1. The CDR3 contains 15 residues. Germline loops: CDR1 KGHSH, CDR2 LQKENI. V lost 6 bases and J lost 1; bases outside the gene matches: 4.